These 25 T cell receptor beta chains were sequenced from one sample in a study of shared clonotypes between healthy human individuals. Profiling relied on immunoSEQ multiplex PCR, and the TCRdb table lists in-frame clones only, not all of them. The data show fewer than 550,000 clones, over 75% seen once. The sample consisted of PBMCs. The receptor set was obtained from a woman aged 40 to 50 in good health. Some clones in this sample may be carry-over from other donors' samples.

This clone came up once. The V and J genes are TRBV29-1 and TRBJ2-5; 7 nucleotides line up with TRBD1. The J call is doubtful: the DNA matches TRBJ2-7 better. Germline CDR1 is SQVTM and CDR2 is ANQGSEA. The CDR3 length is 13 residues. The DNA for the CDR3 is TGCAGCGTTCAAATACAGGGGATCGGCGAGCAGTACTTC. Amino acid sequence: CSVQIQGIGEQYF.

This clone has a handful of counts. This chain connects TRBV9 to TRBJ2-1; 9 bases fit TRBD1. This CDR3 comprises 15 residues. Trimming at V came to 0 bases and at J to 9 bases, leaving 7 bases not matched to a gene. CDR1 and CDR2 (germline): SGDLS, YYNGEE. DNA for the CDR3: TGTGCCAGCAGCGTAGGTAAGGCGGGACAGGGTGAGCAGTTCTTC. Amino acid sequence: CASSVGKAGQGEQFF. The entire variable domain, with the rest obtained from reference TRBV9 and TRBJ2-1, is as follows: DSGVTQTPKHLITATGQRVTLRCSPRSGDLSVYWYQQSLDQGLQFLIQYYNGEERAKGNILERFSAQQFPDLHSELNLSSLELGDSALYFCASSVGKAGQGEQFFGPGTRLTVL.

V gene TRBV6-5 combines with J gene TRBJ2-7; no clear D. The CDR3 covers 11 residues. Germline CDR1 reads MNHEY; CDR2 reads SVGAGI. Trimming took off 5 bases at V and 2 bases at J, with 4 bases between the two ends. The CDR3 DNA follows: TGTGCCAGCAGTGGTCCCTACGAGCAGTACTTC. It yields the protein CASSGPYEQYF.

V is TRBV5-4 and J is TRBJ2-7; tentative D call: TRBD1 (5 bases). The V gene's germline CDR1 is SGHNT and CDR2 YYREEE (reference sequence). This CDR3 is 15 amino acids long. Trimming removed 0 bases from V and 0 bases from J, with 10 bases in between. CDR3: CASSLGTKSSYEQYF. CDR3 nucleotide sequence: TGTGCCAGCAGCTTGGGGACAAAGAGCTCCTACGAGCAGTACTTC. Using reference TRBV5-4 and TRBJ2-7 for the parts outside the CDR3, the full variable domain is ETGVTQSPTHLIKTRGQQVTLRCSSQSGHNTVSWYQQALGQGPQFIFQYYREEENGRGNFPPRFSGLQFPNYSSELNVNALELDDSALYLCASSLGTKSSYEQYFGPGTRLTVT.

There are a few counts of this clone. The chain links TRBV5-6 to TRBJ1-2, with D uncertain. The germline V gene has CDR1 SGHDT and CDR2 YYEEEE. V lost 6 bases, J lost 4 bases, and 16 bases lay in between. The length of the CDR3 is 14 residues. The CDR3 is CASTWARLGYGYTF. The CDR3 DNA is TGTGCCAGCACCTGGGCTCGATTAGGCTATGGCTACACCTTC. Variable domain in full (rest from reference TRBV5-6 and TRBJ1-2): DAGVTQSPTHLIKTRGQQVTLRCSPKSGHDTVSWYQQALGQGPQFIFQYYEEEERQRGNFPDRFSGHQFPNYSSELNVNALLLGDSALYLCASTWARLGYGYTFGSGTRLTVV.

The V gene is TRBV2, the J gene TRBJ2-7, with unresolved D. CDR1 is SNHLY, CDR2 FYNNEI, per germline. V lost 2 bases to trimming and J lost 4 bases, with 6 bases between them. CDR3 length equals 12 residues. The CDR3 loop is CASSENKYEQYF. In nucleotides, the CDR3 is TGTGCCAGCAGTGAAAACAAATACGAGCAGTACTTC.

This clone was detected only a few times. The rearrangement joins TRBV28 to TRBJ2-6; D is ambiguous. This CDR3 comprises 15 residues. The V and J ends lost 6 bases and 0 bases respectively, with 9 bases between them. Per germline, CDR1 MDHEN and CDR2 SYDVKM. The CDR3 region has the DNA TGTGCCAGCAGCCACAGCTACTCTGGGGCCAACGTCCTGACTTTC. This gives the protein CASSHSYSGANVLTF. The full variable domain, with the rest looked up from reference TRBV28 and TRBJ2-6, is DVKVTQSSRYLVKRTGEKVFLECVQDMDHENMFWYRQDPGLGLRLIYFSYDVKMKEKGDIPEGYSVSREKKERFSLILESASTNQTSMYLCASSHSYSGANVLTFGAGSRLTVL.

The chain carries TRBV6-1 and TRBJ2-2; 7 positions match TRBD2. CDR3 length: 16 residues. Germline-derived CDR1 and CDR2 are MNHNS and SASEGT. The V segment lost 2 bases and the J segment 2 bases; nucleotides outside the gene matches: 5. The CDR3 DNA follows: TGTGCCAGCAGTGAATGGGGCGGGAGAAACACCGGGGAGCTGTTTTTT. Its translation: CASSEWGGRNTGELFF.

The chain uses TRBV6-6 and TRBJ1-1; D possibly corresponds to TRBD1 (6 bases). Germline V lookup: CDR1 MNHNY, CDR2 SVGAGI (reference sequence). V was pared by 7 bases and J by 2 bases, with 14 bases between. The CDR3 is 14 residues long. DNA for the CDR3: TGTGCCAGCAACCTCGGACAGCCAAACACTGAAGCTTTCTTT. The encoded protein is CASNLGQPNTEAFF.

The chain has TRBV6-6 and TRBJ1-1; D not certain. Trimming pared 5 bases from V and 1 base from J, leaving 11 bases between. CDR1 is MNHNY and CDR2 is SVGAGI in the germline V gene (reference sequence). The CDR3 consists of 14 residues. For the CDR3, the DNA is TGTGCCAGCAGTATGAGGGTATGGAACACTGAAGCTTTCTTT. Amino acids: CASSMRVWNTEAFF.

CDR3 loop: CATSRDRGYTQYF. CDR3 coding DNA: TGTGCCACCAGCAGAGACCGAGGGTATACGCAGTATTTT. The rearrangement links TRBV15 to TRBJ2-3; D perhaps matches TRBD2 (5 bases). The V and J ends lost 0 bases and 7 bases respectively, with 8 bases between them. The CDR3 runs to 13 residues. Germline V lookup: CDR1 LNHNV, CDR2 YYDKDF (reference sequence).

Of note for this clone: At one of its ends the junction is not consistent with the germline gene, which may arise from a read error. V usage is TRBV7-2 and J usage is TRBJ1-1; no definite D call. Germline loops: CDR1 SGHTA, CDR2 FQGNSA. This CDR3 region has 8 residues. The CDR3 spells CASPAWVF. The CDR3 DNA sequence: TGTGCCAGCCCGGCTTGGGTCTTT.

The rearrangement links TRBV9 to TRBJ1-1; 8 bases fit TRBD1. Germline lookup yields CDR1 SGDLS and CDR2 YYNGEE. V was pared by 4 bases and J by 7 bases, with 21 bases of the junction left unmatched. This CDR3 spans 18 amino acids. The CDR3 protein is CASSRSRFRPRGQGEAFF. The CDR3 nucleotides read TGTGCCAGCAGCCGCAGCCGCTTTCGCCCCAGGGGGCAAGGTGAAGCTTTCTTT.

This chain connects TRBV5-4 to TRBJ1-1, with a weak D call TRBD1 (6 bases). The V and J ends lost 6 bases and 4 bases respectively, with 19 bases between them. The CDR3 covers 15 residues. The germline gives CDR1 SGHNT, CDR2 YYREEE (reference sequence). The CDR3 DNA reads as TGTGCCAGCACGCCGGGGGCCATAAGGTTCACTGAAGCTTTCTTT. It encodes CASTPGAIRFTEAFF.

This chain uses TRBV7-9 with TRBJ2-2; 7 bases are shared with TRBD1. Germline V gene lookup returns CDR1 SEHNR and CDR2 FQNEAQ (reference sequence). The CDR3 contains 14 residues. Losses at the gene ends were 4 bases for V and 8 bases for J; bases not matched to a gene: 7. The CDR3 reads CASSSEQGRGELFF. Written as DNA, the CDR3 is TGTGCCAGCAGCTCCGAACAGGGGCGTGGGGAGCTGTTTTTT.

This sequence joins TRBV4-1 and TRBJ2-3, with a possible D match to TRBD2 (6 bases). This CDR3 is built from 16 residues. V was trimmed by 1 base and J by 3 bases, leaving 14 bases between them. Germline loops: CDR1 MGHRA, CDR2 YSYEKL. The CDR3 DNA reads as TGCGCCAGCAGCCAAGTAGTACTAGCAGATACAGATACGCAGTATTTT. Residues: CASSQVVLADTDTQYF.

V usage is TRBV9 and J usage is TRBJ1-2, with TRBD1 matching over 10 bases. Germline V CDR1 and CDR2: SGDLS, YYNGEE. The V segment lost 0 bases and the J segment 7 bases; nucleotides outside the gene matches: 6. The length of the CDR3 is 15 residues. CDR3 amino acids: CASSVDGRTGGGYTF. In DNA form, the CDR3 reads TGTGCCAGCAGCGTAGATGGAAGGACAGGGGGTGGCTACACCTTC. The variable domain in full, completed from reference TRBV9 and TRBJ1-2, reads DSGVTQTPKHLITATGQRVTLRCSPRSGDLSVYWYQQSLDQGLQFLIQYYNGEERAKGNILERFSAQQFPDLHSELNLSSLELGDSALYFCASSVDGRTGGGYTFGSGTRLTVV.

The chain joins TRBV28 to TRBJ2-5; D perhaps matches TRBD1 (7 bases). CDR3 length equals 20 residues. V lost 4 bases and J lost 1, with 28 bases in between. Germline V gene data show CDR1 as MDHEN and CDR2 as SYDVKM. Written as DNA, the CDR3 is TGTGCCAGCAGTTCCCCCAGCCTATTACAGGGGCAGGGGGGCCAAGAGACCCAGTACTTC. Translated: CASSSPSLLQGQGGQETQYF.

The chain links TRBV27 to TRBJ2-2; 10 bases map to TRBD1. The V gene's germline CDR1 is MNHEY and CDR2 SMNVEV (reference sequence). The V and J ends lost 4 bases and 6 bases, in that order; junction bases with no gene match: 8. The CDR3 consists of 16 residues. As DNA, the CDR3 is TGTGCCAGCAGTTCAGACAGGGGGCGTTTATCCGGGGAGCTGTTTTTT. Translated: CASSSDRGRLSGELFF.

The chain links TRBV7-9 to TRBJ1-1, with a possible D match to TRBD1 (6 bases). The germline V gene has CDR1 SEHNR and CDR2 FQNEAQ (reference sequence). The V gene lost 5 bases and the J gene lost 6 bases, with 13 bases spanning the gap. The CDR3 totals 13 residues. The CDR3 region is CASSNRVEAEAFF. DNA of the CDR3: TGTGCCAGCAGCAACAGGGTGGAGGCTGAAGCTTTCTTT.

The rearrangement uses TRBV5-1 and TRBJ2-3; D gene unclear. This CDR3 is 14 amino acids long. V lost 4 bases, J lost 2 bases, and 11 bases lay in between. CDR1 and CDR2 from the germline V gene are SGHRS and YFSETQ. CDR3 in amino acids: CASSEAGSTDTQYF. In DNA form, the CDR3 reads TGCGCCAGCAGCGAGGCCGGATCCACAGATACGCAGTATTTT.

This chain uses TRBV7-9 with TRBJ1-1, with no clear D. V was trimmed by 5 bases and J by 0 bases, leaving 19 bases between them. Germline V gene data show CDR1 as SEHNR and CDR2 as FQNEAQ (reference sequence). The CDR3 sequence is 17 residues long. CDR3 nucleotide sequence: TGTGCCAGCAGCAATAGAAGCTTTCTACTTATGAACACTGAAGCTTTCTTT. Its translation is CASSNRSFLLMNTEAFF.

The chain has TRBV25-1 and TRBJ2-5; D is undetermined. Germline V gene lookup returns CDR1 MGHDK and CDR2 SYGVNS. V was clipped by 0 bases and J by 0 bases, with 11 bases between them. The CDR3 runs 16 residues. DNA of the CDR3: TGTGCCAGCAGTGAATATTTTAGGGCGTACCAAGAGACCCAGTACTTC. It codes for CASSEYFRAYQETQYF.

V and J are TRBV6-5 and TRBJ2-3; no clear D. Trimming removed 0 bases from V and 4 bases from J, with 8 bases in between. The CDR3 runs to 14 residues. The V gene's germline CDR1 is MNHEY and CDR2 SVGAGI. As DNA, the CDR3 is TGTGCCAGCAGTTACTCGCGGTACCCAGATACGCAGTATTTT. Translating it yields CASSYSRYPDTQYF.

This chain joins TRBV30 and TRBJ2-3; D call uncertain. The CDR3 totals 13 residues. Germline loops: CDR1 GTSNPN, CDR2 SVGIG (reference sequence). The ends were cut back, 4 bases at V and 4 bases at J, with 12 bases in the middle. Here the CDR3 reads CAWTAFVSDTQYF. The CDR3 nucleotides read TGTGCCTGGACGGCGTTCGTCTCAGATACGCAGTATTTT.